This TCR beta chain is drawn from a study of identical twins. CDR1 and CDR2 from the germline V gene are SGHTA and FQGNSA. Trimming shortened V by 5 bases and J by 7 bases, and 11 bases separated the two germline ends. The CDR3 has 13 amino acids. The cDNA had a unique molecular identifier and a template-switch universal primer site. TCRdb fed the 5' RACE reads into MiXCR, producing one record per CDR3 protein. The data contain 500,000 or so distinct CDR3 sequences, around 20% of them singletons. This clonotype came up a few times. Antigen: not known. Overall study findings and caveats: Models underestimated TCR alpha sharing (out-of-frame) in monozygotic twins.

This sample also belongs to another study, concerning T cells expressing NK-cell markers. That source adds: In the group of eight sequenced donors, seven were HCMV-seropositive and one was seronegative.

The J gene is TRBJ2-2, the V gene TRBV7-2; D gene unclear. This sequence originates from a woman between 18 and 29 years old in good health. The sample consisted of CD4+ T cells sorted from blood. The CDR3 nucleotides read TGTGCCAGCAGCCCCGTACTCCTCGGGGAGCTGTTTTTT. It translates to CASSPVLLGELFF.